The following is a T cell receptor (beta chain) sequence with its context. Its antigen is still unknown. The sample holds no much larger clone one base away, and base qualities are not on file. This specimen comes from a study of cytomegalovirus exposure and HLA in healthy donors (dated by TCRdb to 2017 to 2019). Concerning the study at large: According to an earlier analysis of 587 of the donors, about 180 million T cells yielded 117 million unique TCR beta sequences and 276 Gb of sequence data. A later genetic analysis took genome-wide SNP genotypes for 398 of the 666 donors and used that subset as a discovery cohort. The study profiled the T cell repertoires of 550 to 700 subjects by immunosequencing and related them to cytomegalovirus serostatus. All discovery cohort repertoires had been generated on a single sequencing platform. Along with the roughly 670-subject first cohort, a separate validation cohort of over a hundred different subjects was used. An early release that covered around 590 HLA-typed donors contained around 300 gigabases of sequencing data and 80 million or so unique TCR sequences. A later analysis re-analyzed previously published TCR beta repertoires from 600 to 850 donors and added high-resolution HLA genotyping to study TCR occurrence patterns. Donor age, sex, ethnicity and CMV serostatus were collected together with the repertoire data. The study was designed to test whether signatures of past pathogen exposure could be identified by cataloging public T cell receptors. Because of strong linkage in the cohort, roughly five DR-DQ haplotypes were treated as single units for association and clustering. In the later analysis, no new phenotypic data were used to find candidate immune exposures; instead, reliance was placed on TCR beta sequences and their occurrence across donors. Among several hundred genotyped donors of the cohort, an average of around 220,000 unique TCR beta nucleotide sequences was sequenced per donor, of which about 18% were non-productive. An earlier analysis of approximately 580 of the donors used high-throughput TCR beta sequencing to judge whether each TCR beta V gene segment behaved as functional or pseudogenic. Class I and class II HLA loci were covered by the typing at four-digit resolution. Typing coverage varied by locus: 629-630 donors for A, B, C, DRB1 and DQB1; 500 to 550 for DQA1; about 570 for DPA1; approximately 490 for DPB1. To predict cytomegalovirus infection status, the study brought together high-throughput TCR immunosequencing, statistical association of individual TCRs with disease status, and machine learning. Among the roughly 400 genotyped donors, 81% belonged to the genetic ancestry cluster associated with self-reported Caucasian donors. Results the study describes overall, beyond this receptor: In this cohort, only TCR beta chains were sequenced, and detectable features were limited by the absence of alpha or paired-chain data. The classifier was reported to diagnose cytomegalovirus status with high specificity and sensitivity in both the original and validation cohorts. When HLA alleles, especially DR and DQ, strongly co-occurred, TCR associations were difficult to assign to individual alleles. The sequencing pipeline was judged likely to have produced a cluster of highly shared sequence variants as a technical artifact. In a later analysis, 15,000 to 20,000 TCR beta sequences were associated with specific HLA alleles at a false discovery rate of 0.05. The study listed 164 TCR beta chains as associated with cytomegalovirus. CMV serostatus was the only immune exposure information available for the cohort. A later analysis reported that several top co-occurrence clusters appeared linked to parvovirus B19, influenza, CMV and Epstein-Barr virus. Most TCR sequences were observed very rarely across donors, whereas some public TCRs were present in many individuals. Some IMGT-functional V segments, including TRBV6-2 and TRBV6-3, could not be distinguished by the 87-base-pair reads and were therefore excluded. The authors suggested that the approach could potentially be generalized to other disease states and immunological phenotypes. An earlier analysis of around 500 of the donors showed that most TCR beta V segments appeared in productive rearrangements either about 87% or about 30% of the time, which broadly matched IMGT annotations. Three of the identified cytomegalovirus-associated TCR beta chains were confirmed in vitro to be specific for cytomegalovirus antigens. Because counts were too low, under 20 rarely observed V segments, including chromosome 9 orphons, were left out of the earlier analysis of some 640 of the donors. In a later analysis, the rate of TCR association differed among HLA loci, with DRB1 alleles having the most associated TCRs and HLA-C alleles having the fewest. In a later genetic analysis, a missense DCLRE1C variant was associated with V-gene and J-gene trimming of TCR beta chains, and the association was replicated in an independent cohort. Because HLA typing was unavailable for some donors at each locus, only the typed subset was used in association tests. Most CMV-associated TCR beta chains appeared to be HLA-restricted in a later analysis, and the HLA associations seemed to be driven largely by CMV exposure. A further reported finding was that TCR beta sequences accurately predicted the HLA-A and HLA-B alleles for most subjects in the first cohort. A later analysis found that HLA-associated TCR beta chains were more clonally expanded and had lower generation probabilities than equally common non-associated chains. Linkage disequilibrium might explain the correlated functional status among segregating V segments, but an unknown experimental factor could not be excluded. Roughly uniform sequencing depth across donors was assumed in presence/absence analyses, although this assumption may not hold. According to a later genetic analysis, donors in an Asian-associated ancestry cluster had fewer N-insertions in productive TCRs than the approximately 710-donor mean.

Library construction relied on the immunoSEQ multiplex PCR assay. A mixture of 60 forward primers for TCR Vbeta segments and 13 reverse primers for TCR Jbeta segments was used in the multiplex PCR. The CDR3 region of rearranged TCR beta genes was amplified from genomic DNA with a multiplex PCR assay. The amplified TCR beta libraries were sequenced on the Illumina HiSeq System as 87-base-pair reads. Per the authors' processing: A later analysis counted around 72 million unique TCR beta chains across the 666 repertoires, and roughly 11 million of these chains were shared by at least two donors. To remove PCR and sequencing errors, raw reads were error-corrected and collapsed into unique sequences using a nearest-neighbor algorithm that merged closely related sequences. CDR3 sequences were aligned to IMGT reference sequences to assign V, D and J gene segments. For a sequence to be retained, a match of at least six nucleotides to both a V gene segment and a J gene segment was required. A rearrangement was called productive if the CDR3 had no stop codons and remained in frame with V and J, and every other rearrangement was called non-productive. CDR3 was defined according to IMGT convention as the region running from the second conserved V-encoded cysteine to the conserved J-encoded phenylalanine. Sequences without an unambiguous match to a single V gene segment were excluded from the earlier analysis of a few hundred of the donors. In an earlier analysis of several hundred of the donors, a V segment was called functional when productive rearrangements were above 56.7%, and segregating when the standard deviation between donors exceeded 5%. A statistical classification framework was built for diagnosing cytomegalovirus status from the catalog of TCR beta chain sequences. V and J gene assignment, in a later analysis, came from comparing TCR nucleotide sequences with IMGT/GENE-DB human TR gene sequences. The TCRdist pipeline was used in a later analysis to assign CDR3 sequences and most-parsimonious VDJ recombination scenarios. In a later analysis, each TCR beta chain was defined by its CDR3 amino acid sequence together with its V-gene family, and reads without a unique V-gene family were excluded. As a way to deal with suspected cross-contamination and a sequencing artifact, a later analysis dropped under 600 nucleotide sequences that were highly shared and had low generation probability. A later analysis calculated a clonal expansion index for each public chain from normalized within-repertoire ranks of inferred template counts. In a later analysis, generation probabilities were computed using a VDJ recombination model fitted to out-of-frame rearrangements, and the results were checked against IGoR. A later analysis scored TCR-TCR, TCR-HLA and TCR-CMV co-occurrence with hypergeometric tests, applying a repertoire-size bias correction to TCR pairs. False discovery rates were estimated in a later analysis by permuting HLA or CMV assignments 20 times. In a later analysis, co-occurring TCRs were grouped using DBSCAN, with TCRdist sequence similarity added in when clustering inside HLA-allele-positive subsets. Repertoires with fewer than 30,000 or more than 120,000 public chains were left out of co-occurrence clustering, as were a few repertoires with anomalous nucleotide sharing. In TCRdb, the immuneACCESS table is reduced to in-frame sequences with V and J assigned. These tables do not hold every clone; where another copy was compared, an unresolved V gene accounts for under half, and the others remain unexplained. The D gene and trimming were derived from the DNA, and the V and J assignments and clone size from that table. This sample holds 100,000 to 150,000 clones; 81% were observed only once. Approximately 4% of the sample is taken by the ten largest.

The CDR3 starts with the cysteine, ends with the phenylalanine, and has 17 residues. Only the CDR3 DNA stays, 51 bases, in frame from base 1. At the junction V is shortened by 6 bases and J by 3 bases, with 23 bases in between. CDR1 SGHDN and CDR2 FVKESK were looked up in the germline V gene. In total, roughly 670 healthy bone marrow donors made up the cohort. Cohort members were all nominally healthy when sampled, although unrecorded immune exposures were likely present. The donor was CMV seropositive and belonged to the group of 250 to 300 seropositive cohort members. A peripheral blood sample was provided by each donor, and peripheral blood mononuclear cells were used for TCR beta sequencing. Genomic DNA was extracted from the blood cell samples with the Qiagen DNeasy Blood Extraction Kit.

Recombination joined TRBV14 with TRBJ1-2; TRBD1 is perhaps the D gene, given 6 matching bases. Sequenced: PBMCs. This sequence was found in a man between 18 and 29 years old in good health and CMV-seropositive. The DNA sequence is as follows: TGTGCCAGCAGTACGAGAGATGGACGGGACATGGACTATGGCTACACCTTC. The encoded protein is CASSTRDGRDMDYGYTF.